Listed below are T cell receptor beta chains from one sample, sequenced in a study of blood T cell repertoires in COVID-19. Only in-frame clones appear in the TCRdb table, and some are missing; sequencing was by immunoSEQ multiplex PCR. The sample consists of 150,000 to 200,000 clones, approximately 85% of them appearing once. Sequencing was performed on peripheral blood. The origin of the receptors is a man aged 55 to 70 who had recovered from COVID-19. Each CDR3 is given with its conserved first and last residue. The D gene is left open where the match is weak. The size field is filled for only some rows; it gives once, few, many or a size class.

J gene,clone size,V gene,D gene,CDR3 DNA,CDR3 protein
TRBJ2-4,.,TRBV5-1,TRBD1,TGCGCCAGCAGCTTGGGTGACAGGGGGTTTACCAAAAACATTCAGTACTTC,CASSLGDRGFTKNIQYF
TRBJ1-2,.,TRBV7-8,TRBD1,TGTGCCAGCAGCCCGAAGGGGGCATTCGATGGCTACACCTTC,CASSPKGAFDGYTF
TRBJ2-1,.,TRBV5-1,.,TGCGCCAGCAGCTTATTAGGGGATCATGGGAATGAGCAGTTCTTC,CASSLLGDHGNEQFF
TRBJ1-6,.,TRBV6-6,TRBD1,TGTGCCAGCAGTCGAAGACAGGGAGGCTCCTATAATTCACCCCTCCACTTT,CASSRRQGGSYNSPLHF
TRBJ1-6,once,TRBV21-1,.,TGTGCCAGCAGCGCTCTCCGGGTGCCCAGTTCACCCCTCCACTTT,CASSALRVPSSPLHF
TRBJ1-3,.,TRBV9,.,TGTGCCAGCACCCTATCCGGCTCTGGAAACACCATATATTTT,CASTLSGSGNTIYF
TRBJ2-2,.,TRBV7-2,TRBD1,TGTGCCAGCAGCTCCCGGGACAGGCGGCCCGGGGAGCTGTTTTTT,CASSSRDRRPGELFF
TRBJ2-1,few,TRBV7-2,.,TGTGCCAGCAGCTTCGATGGACAGTACAATGAGCAGTTCTTC,CASSFDGQYNEQFF
TRBJ1-6,few,TRBV7-9,.,TGTGCCAGCAGCTTATTACAGGAAAATTCACCCCTCCACTTT,CASSLLQENSPLHF
TRBJ2-5,once,TRBV9,.,TGTGCCAGCAGCGTAGGAGTAGCGGCGTACCAAGAGACCCAGTACTTC,CASSVGVAAYQETQYF
TRBJ2-3,.,TRBV19,TRBD1,TGTGCCAGTCGACAGGGATTAACAGATACGCAGTATTTT,CASRQGLTDTQYF
TRBJ2-1,.,TRBV10-3,TRBD2,TGTGCCATCAGACCCACCGGGGGGAAATCCTACAATGAGCAGTTCTTC,CAIRPTGGKSYNEQFF
TRBJ1-2,.,TRBV19,TRBD1,TGTGCCAGTAGGTTACAGGGGACCTATGGCTACACCTTC,CASRLQGTYGYTF
TRBJ1-5,once,TRBV5-8,TRBD1,TGTGCCAGCAGCCTTTGGACAGGGGATGGTTCGAATCAGCCCCAGCATTTT,CASSLWTGDGSNQPQHF